The T cell receptor (beta chain) described here comes from a study of cytomegalovirus exposure and HLA in healthy donors. The CDR3 covers 14 residues. Germline CDR1 MNHEY, CDR2 SVGAGI. With V trimmed by 4 bases and J by 2 bases, 4 bases remained unmatched. 60 Vbeta and 13 Jbeta primers were used in PCR. As processed by the authors: An analysis performed later counted about 80 million unique TCR beta chains (roughly 10 million of them shared). Using immunoSEQ multiplex PCR, the repertoire was profiled, and TCRdb retains in-frame clones only, with some absent. For V, J and clone size, that table is used; D and trimming come from the DNA. Counted here are around 190,000 clones, roughly 77% occurring once; the ten biggest clones make up about 3%. Details on this clone: What it binds is not known.

Study-wide results and limits: V- and J-gene trimming of TCR beta was linked (in a later analysis) to a missense DCLRE1C variant. CMV serostatus was the sole immune exposure data available.

Each donor was nominally healthy when sampled (though unrecorded immune exposures were likely). Sequenced: PBMCs. This clonotype was sampled from a young woman in good health and CMV-seropositive. The chain is built from TRBV6-5 and TRBJ2-7, with 8 bases matching TRBD1. This CDR3 is CASSLGQETYEQYF. CDR3 coding DNA: TGTGCCAGCAGTTTGGGACAGGAGACCTACGAGCAGTACTTC.